The source of this T cell receptor beta chain is a study of STAT3 mutations in large granular lymphocyte leukemia. For the study at large: Roughly 38% of treated T-LGLL patients showed hematologic response to immunosuppression. Findings of the study overall: At least one immunodominant TCR beta clonotype appeared in every T-cell large granular lymphocyte leukemia patient. All newly emerging clones after therapy were STAT3 wild type. In some patients, a small highly pathogenic clone possibly went undetected.

Clones were read by immunoSEQ multiplex PCR, and TCRdb kept only the in-frame ones, dropping some. Of approximately 13,000 clones in the sample, roughly 80% were seen once. Points on this clone: Its antigen is still unknown.

Trimming shortened V by 0 bases and J by 0 bases, and 4 bases separated the two germline ends. The germline V gene has CDR1 MNHEY and CDR2 SMNVEV (reference sequence). The CDR3 is 14 amino acids. The chain links TRBV27 to TRBJ2-3, with D uncertain. The clonotype comes from a man aged 55 to 70 with T-cell large granular lymphocyte leukemia. Some clones in this sample may be carry-over from other donors' samples. The sample taken for sequencing was peripheral blood mononuclear cells. The CDR3 reads CASSLSVSTDTQYF. CDR3 DNA: TGTGCCAGCAGTTTATCTGTAAGCACAGATACGCAGTATTTT.